The TCR beta chain under discussion was sequenced for a study of OX40 agonist ivuxolimab in advanced cancers. About the research overall: The patients' treatment was ivuxolimab, an agonistic anti-OX40 (CD134) antibody. Study conclusions and caveats: The study found that CD8+ T cells averaged more expanded clones than CD4+.

Trimming stripped 3 bases from V and 6 bases from J, with 14 bases between. This CDR3 has 14 residues. Germline V CDR1 and CDR2: MNHNS, SASEGT. Method: immunoSEQ multiplex PCR; TCRdb's copy keeps in-frame clones and lacks some. The sample consists of fewer than 65,000 clones, 70% to 85% of them appearing once. About this clone: Antigen unknown.

This TCR was recovered from an adult with an advanced solid tumor such as melanoma, head and neck, liver or kidney cancer. The sample in question was CD4+ or CD8+ T cells sorted from blood, obtained in a trial of the OX40 agonist ivuxolimab. The chain is built from TRBV6-1 and TRBJ1-1, with TRBD1 as a possible D gene (6 bases). The CDR3 DNA is TGTGCCAGCAGTGAGGGGGGCGGAGAGGCTGAAGCTTTCTTT. This gives the protein CASSEGGGEAEAFF.